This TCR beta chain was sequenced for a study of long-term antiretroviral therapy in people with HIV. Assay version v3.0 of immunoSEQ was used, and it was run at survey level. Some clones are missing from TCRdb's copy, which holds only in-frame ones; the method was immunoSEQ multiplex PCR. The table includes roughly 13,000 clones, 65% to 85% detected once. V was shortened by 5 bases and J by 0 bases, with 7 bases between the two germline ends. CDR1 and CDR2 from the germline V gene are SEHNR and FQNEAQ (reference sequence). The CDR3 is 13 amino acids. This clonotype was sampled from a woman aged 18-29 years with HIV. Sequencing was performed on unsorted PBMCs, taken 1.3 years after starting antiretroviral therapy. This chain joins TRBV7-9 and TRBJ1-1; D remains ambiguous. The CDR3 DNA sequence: TGTGCCAGCAGCCCAGTCTTGAACACTGAAGCTTTCTTT. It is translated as CASSPVLNTEAFF.